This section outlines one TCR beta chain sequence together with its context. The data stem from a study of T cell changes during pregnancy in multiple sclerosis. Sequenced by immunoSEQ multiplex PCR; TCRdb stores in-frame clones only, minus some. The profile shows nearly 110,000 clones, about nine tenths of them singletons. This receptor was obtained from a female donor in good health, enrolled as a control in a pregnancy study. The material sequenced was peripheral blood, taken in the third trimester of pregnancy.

CDR3 amino acids: CASSPEYTEAFF. DNA for the CDR3: TGTGCCAGCTCACCAGAGTACACTGAAGCTTTCTTT. The rearrangement links TRBV18 to TRBJ1-1; D ambiguous. V was pared by 2 bases and J by 3 bases, with 4 bases between. The CDR3 is 12 amino acids. Germline V gene data show CDR1 as KGHSH and CDR2 as LQKENI.